Included here is one TCR beta chain sequence, with context. This specimen comes from a study of blood T cell repertoires in COVID-19. TCRdb keeps only in-frame clones here, not all; method: immunoSEQ multiplex PCR. The data hold 300,000 or so clones, with approximately 90% observed a single time. CDR3 length: 13 amino acids. V dropped 7 bases and J dropped 4; count of bases not matched to a gene: 4. The V gene's germline CDR1 is SQVTM and CDR2 ANQGSEA. The sequence was collected from a middle-aged woman with acute or convalescent COVID-19. Sequenced input: peripheral blood. The V gene is TRBV29-1, the J gene TRBJ2-6; 7 bases agree with TRBD1. The CDR3 here is CSATGAGANVLTF. In nucleotides, the CDR3 is TGCAGCGCTACAGGGGCCGGGGCCAACGTCCTGACTTTC. Full variable domain (outside the CDR3, taken from reference TRBV29-1 and TRBJ2-6): SAVISQKPSRDICQRGTSLTIQCQVDSQVTMMFWYRQQPGQSLTLIATANQGSEATYESGFVIDKFPISRPNLTFSTLTVSNMSPEDSSIYLCSATGAGANVLTFGAGSRLTVL.